This T cell receptor (beta chain) is from a study of blood T cell repertoires in COVID-19. Measured with immunoSEQ multiplex PCR; TCRdb has only the in-frame clones, and not every one. The table records some 200,000 clones, approximately 86% of them present only once. The V gene's germline CDR1 is SEHNR and CDR2 FQNEAQ (reference sequence). The CDR3 extends over 17 amino acids. The J segment lost 0 bases and the V segment lost 0 bases, leaving 4 bases of the junction unmatched. V is TRBV7-9 and J is TRBJ2-2; 7 bases map to TRBD2. This TCR was recovered from a man aged 55 to 69 with COVID-19, enrolled during active disease. The sequenced sample consisted of peripheral blood. CDR3 nucleotides: TGTGCCAGCAGCTTAGCGGAAGGACTAGCGAACACCGGGGAGCTGTTTTTT. It encodes CASSLAEGLANTGELFF.